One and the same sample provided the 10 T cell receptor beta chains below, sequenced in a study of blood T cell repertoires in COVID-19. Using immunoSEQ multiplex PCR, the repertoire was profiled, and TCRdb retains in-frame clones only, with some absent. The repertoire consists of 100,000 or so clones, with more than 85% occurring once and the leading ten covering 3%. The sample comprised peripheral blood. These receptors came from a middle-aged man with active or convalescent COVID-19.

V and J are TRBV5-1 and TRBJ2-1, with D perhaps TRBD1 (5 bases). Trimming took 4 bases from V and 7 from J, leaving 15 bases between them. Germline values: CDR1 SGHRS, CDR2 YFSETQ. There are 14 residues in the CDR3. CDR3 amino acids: CASSGSTGINEQFF. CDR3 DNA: TGCGCCAGCAGCGGAAGTACAGGAATAAATGAGCAGTTCTTC. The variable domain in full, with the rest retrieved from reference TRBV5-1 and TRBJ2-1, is KAGVTQTPRYLIKTRGQQVTLSCSPISGHRSVSWYQQTPGQGLQFLFEYFSETQRNKGNFPGRFSGRQFSNSRSEMNVSTLELGDSALYLCASSGSTGINEQFFGPGTRLTVL.

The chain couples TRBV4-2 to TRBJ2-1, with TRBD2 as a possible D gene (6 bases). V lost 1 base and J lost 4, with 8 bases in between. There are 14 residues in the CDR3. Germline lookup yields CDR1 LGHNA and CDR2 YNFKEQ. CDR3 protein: CASSQGEDYNEQFF. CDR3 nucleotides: TGTGCCAGCAGCCAAGGGGAGGATTACAATGAGCAGTTCTTC.

The CDR3 here is CASSLWTTETEAFF. The CDR3 nucleotides are TGCGCCAGCAGCTTGTGGACTACAGAAACTGAAGCTTTCTTT. The chain recombines TRBV5-1 with TRBJ1-1, with no clear D. The V end was cut by 1 base, the J end by 5 bases, with 12 bases between. CDR1 and CDR2 (germline): SGHRS, YFSETQ. CDR3 length: 14 amino acids.

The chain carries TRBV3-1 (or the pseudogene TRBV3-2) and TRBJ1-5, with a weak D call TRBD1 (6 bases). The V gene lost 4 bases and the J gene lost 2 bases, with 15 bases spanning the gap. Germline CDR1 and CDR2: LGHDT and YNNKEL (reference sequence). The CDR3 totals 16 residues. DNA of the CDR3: TGTGCCAGCAGCCCCAGAGGGGGGGGCGGCAATCAGCCCCAGCATTTT. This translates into CASSPRGGGGNQPQHF.

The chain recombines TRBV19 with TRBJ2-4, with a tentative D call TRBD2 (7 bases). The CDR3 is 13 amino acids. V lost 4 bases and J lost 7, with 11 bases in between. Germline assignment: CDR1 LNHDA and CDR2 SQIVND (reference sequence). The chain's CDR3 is CASSTQGGNIQYF. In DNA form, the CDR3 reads TGTGCCAGTAGTACACAGGGAGGGAACATTCAGTACTTC.

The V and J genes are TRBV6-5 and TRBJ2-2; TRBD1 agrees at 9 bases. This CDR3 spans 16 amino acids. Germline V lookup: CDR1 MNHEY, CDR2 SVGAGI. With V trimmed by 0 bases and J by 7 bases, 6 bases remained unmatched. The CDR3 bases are TGTGCCAGCAGTTACTCAAGGACAGGGGCTAGCGGGGAGCTGTTTTTT. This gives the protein CASSYSRTGASGELFF.

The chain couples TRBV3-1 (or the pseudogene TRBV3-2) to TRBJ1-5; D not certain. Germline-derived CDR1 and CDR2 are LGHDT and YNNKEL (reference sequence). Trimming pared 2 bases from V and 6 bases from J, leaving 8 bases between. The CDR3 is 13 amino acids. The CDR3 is CASSQQEGQPQHF. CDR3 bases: TGTGCCAGCAGCCAACAGGAGGGTCAGCCCCAGCATTTT.

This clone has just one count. CDR3 region: CASSQDDRESYGYTF. CDR3 nucleotide sequence: TGTGCCAGCAGCCAGGACGACAGGGAAAGCTATGGCTACACCTTC. This sequence joins TRBV3-1 (or the pseudogene TRBV3-2) and TRBJ1-2; 7 nucleotides agree with TRBD1. This CDR3 contains 15 residues. With 3 bases clipped from V and 4 bases from J, the junction kept 8 bases outside the gene matches. Germline values: CDR1 LGHDT, CDR2 YNNKEL (reference sequence).

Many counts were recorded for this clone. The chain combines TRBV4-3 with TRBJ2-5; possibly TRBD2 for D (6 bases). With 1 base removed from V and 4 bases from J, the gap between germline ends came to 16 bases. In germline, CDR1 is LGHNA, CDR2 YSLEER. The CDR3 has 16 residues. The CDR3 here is CASSQAPAQGGETQYF. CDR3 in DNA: TGCGCCAGCAGCCAAGCCCCAGCTCAGGGAGGAGAGACCCAGTACTTC.

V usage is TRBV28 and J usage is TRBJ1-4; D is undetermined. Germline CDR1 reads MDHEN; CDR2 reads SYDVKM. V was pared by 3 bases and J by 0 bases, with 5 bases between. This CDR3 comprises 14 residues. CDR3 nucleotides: TGTGCCAGCAGTTTCTCCGCAACTAATGAAAAACTGTTTTTT. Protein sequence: CASSFSATNEKLFF.